This TCR beta chain was identified in a study of Graves' ophthalmopathy and Graves' hyperthyroidism. TCR beta CDR3 regions were amplified from RNA transcripts. RT-PCR in the first round used HTBI primers; a second-round multiplex PCR followed. TCRdb reanalysed the multiplex PCR reads using MiXCR and keeps one entry per CDR3 protein. The table includes almost 750,000 distinct CDR3 sequences, around 40% detected once. CDR1 and CDR2 (germline): MGHDK, SYGVNS. The CDR3 extends over 13 amino acids. In its sample, this clonotype was seen once. The junction departs from the called germline gene at one end, perhaps through a read error.

The receptor was isolated from an adult man with Graves' ophthalmopathy. Sequencing was done on a sample of peripheral blood. V is TRBV25-1 and J is TRBJ1-2; a possible D gene is TRBD1 (5 bases). The CDR3 spells CASSEQGTYGDTF. DNA of the CDR3: TGTGCCAGCAGTGAACAGGGCACCTATGGCGACACCTTC.